Below, 28 T cell receptor beta chains from the same sample are listed, as sequenced in a study of control samples from healthy donors and cancer patients. Some clones are missing from TCRdb's copy, which holds only in-frame ones; the method was immunoSEQ multiplex PCR. The table shows some 150,000 clones, with around 92% occurring only once. The specimen sequenced was blood. These receptors originate from a man aged 25 to 45 in good health.

The rearrangement uses TRBV11-2 and TRBJ2-7; D is possibly TRBD1 or TRBD2 (6 bases each). This CDR3 spans 14 amino acids. From germline, CDR1 is SGHAT and CDR2 FQNNGV. Between the trimmed V and J ends, which lost 3 bases and 2 bases, there was a span of 11 bases. This CDR3 is CASSFSGAAYEQYF. CDR3 sequence (DNA): TGTGCCAGCAGCTTCTCGGGGGCCGCCTACGAGCAGTACTTC.

The CDR3 reads CASRRQGNTEAFF. CDR3 coding DNA: TGCGCCAGCAGACGACAGGGGAACACTGAAGCTTTCTTT. The V and J genes are TRBV5-1 and TRBJ1-1; 7 nucleotides agree with TRBD1. J gave up 1 base and V 5 bases, and 2 bases lay outside the gene matches. CDR1 SGHRS and CDR2 YFSETQ come from the germline V gene. The CDR3 runs to 13 residues.

The chain links TRBV25-1 to TRBJ2-3, with 9 bases aligning to TRBD2. Trimming at V came to 4 bases and at J to 5 bases, leaving 7 bases not matched to a gene. The V gene's germline CDR1 is MGHDK and CDR2 SYGVNS. The CDR3 length is 15 residues. The CDR3 loop is CASSGGGEAIDTQYF. The CDR3 DNA reads TGTGCCAGCAGTGGCGGGGGGGAGGCGATAGATACGCAGTATTTT.

About this clone: This CDR3 is also generated by other DNA sequences in the sample. The chain links TRBV19 to TRBJ1-1, with D uncertain. The V end lost 3 bases, the J end lost 4 bases, and 6 bases lay between the germline ends. CDR1 is LNHDA and CDR2 is SQIVND in the germline V gene (reference sequence). The CDR3 runs to 12 residues. DNA for the CDR3: TGTGCCAGTAGTATTGGTAGCACTGAAGCTTTCTTT. This translates into CASSIGSTEAFF.

V and J are TRBV7-2 and TRBJ2-1, with TRBD2 identical over 11 bases. The CDR3 is 18 residues long. Germline V CDR1 and CDR2: SGHTA, FQGNSA. V gave up 4 bases and J gave up 6 bases; unmatched junction bases: 14. This CDR3 is CASSSTLRLAGGPNEQFF. CDR3 sequence (DNA): TGTGCCAGCAGCTCTACGCTCCGATTAGCGGGGGGGCCCAATGAGCAGTTCTTC.

This rearrangement joins TRBV5-1 to TRBJ2-1; TRBD2 matches 7 bases. The CDR3 contains 14 residues. Germline lookup yields CDR1 SGHRS and CDR2 YFSETQ. V shed 4 bases, J shed 9 bases, and the junction held 10 bases outside the gene matches. The CDR3 loop is CASSRGGTWGEQFF. The CDR3 DNA follows: TGCGCCAGCAGCCGCGGGGGTACGTGGGGTGAGCAGTTCTTC. The whole variable domain, filled in from reference TRBV5-1 and TRBJ2-1, reads KAGVTQTPRYLIKTRGQQVTLSCSPISGHRSVSWYQQTPGQGLQFLFEYFSETQRNKGNFPGRFSGRQFSNSRSEMNVSTLELGDSALYLCASSRGGTWGEQFFGPGTRLTVL.

This chain connects TRBV19 to TRBJ1-2, with TRBD1 matching over 7 bases. Germline V gene lookup returns CDR1 LNHDA and CDR2 SQIVND (reference sequence). CDR3 size: 16 residues. Trimming cost V 0 bases and J 6 bases; bases outside gene matches: 10. The CDR3 DNA reads TGTGCCAGTAGTATAGATCTACAGGGGCTTGAAAATGGCTACACCTTC. This sequence encodes CASSIDLQGLENGYTF.

The CDR3 reads CASSSERGGVDEKLFF. As DNA, the CDR3 is TGTGCCAGCAGCTCCGAGAGGGGTGGGGTCGATGAAAAACTGTTTTTT. V is TRBV9 and J is TRBJ1-4, with TRBD1 as a possible D gene (5 bases). Germline V lookup: CDR1 SGDLS, CDR2 YYNGEE. The CDR3 loop spans 16 amino acids. Trimming stripped 4 bases from V and 6 bases from J, with 19 bases between.

This chain connects TRBV5-6 to TRBJ1-5, with TRBD1 matching over 8 bases. With V trimmed by 4 bases and J by 6 bases, 6 bases remained unmatched. Germline V gene lookup returns CDR1 SGHDT and CDR2 YYEEEE. The CDR3 runs 14 residues. This chain's CDR3 is CASSLGTGGQPQHF. For the CDR3, the DNA is TGTGCCAGCAGCCTCGGGACAGGCGGTCAGCCCCAGCATTTT.

The chain carries TRBV6-4 and TRBJ2-3; D gene uncertain. CDR3 length: 13 amino acids. V shed 3 bases and J shed 0 bases, with 4 bases lying between them. The germline V gene encodes CDR1 MRHNA and CDR2 SNTAGT. In DNA form, the CDR3 reads TGTGCCAGCAGTGATAGGAGCACAGATACGCAGTATTTT. It translates to CASSDRSTDTQYF.

V usage is TRBV5-6 and J usage is TRBJ1-2; D is perhaps TRBD1 (6 bases). Trimming took off 0 bases at V and 2 bases at J, with 11 bases between the two ends. Germline V gene lookup returns CDR1 SGHDT and CDR2 YYEEEE. This CDR3 has 15 amino acids. CDR3 nucleotides: TGTGCCAGCAGCTTGGTTGGGGACAACAACTATGGCTACACCTTC. Translated: CASSLVGDNNYGYTF.

V usage is TRBV5-1 and J usage is TRBJ2-3; no firm D call. There are 19 residues in the CDR3. Germline V gives CDR1 SGHRS, CDR2 YFSETQ. The germline V and J ends were trimmed by 0 bases and 2 bases, with 22 bases remaining between them. The CDR3 DNA reads as TGCGCCAGCAGCTTGGGAAAGGCAGAATTCGCACCTATCACAGATACGCAGTATTTT. This gives the protein CASSLGKAEFAPITDTQYF.

The chain recombines TRBV5-1 with TRBJ2-3; D not certain. CDR3 size: 14 residues. The V gene's germline CDR1 is SGHRS and CDR2 YFSETQ. Between the trimmed V and J ends, which lost 6 bases and 0 bases, there was a span of 11 bases. The CDR3 is CASNSWVSTDTQYF. In nucleotides, the CDR3 is TGCGCCAGCAATTCATGGGTGAGCACAGATACGCAGTATTTT. Full variable domain (outside the CDR3, taken from reference TRBV5-1 and TRBJ2-3): KAGVTQTPRYLIKTRGQQVTLSCSPISGHRSVSWYQQTPGQGLQFLFEYFSETQRNKGNFPGRFSGRQFSNSRSEMNVSTLELGDSALYLCASNSWVSTDTQYFGPGTRLTVL.

This chain links TRBV27 with TRBJ1-1, with 7 bases lining up with TRBD1. Looked up from germline, CDR1 is MNHEY and CDR2 is SMNVEV (reference sequence). The CDR3 spans 14 residues. V lost 5 bases, J lost 5 bases, and 8 bases stayed unmatched. Here the CDR3 reads CASSPGDRGTEAFF. CDR3 in DNA: TGTGCCAGCAGTCCTGGGGACAGAGGAACTGAAGCTTTCTTT.

V gene TRBV6-5 combines with J gene TRBJ2-1; weak D call: TRBD1 (6 bases). Germline values: CDR1 MNHEY, CDR2 SVGAGI. Between the trimmed V and J ends, which lost 5 bases and 7 bases, there was a span of 18 bases. CDR3 length equals 15 residues. The CDR3 spells CASSITGTYKNEQFF. CDR3 nucleotide sequence: TGTGCCAGCAGTATCACCGGGACATATAAAAATGAGCAGTTCTTC.

This chain links TRBV7-8 with TRBJ2-3; 7 bases map to TRBD1. After removal of 5 bases from V and 2 bases from J, the junction contained 4 bases not matched to a gene. The germline V gene has CDR1 SGHVS and CDR2 FQNEAQ. This CDR3 is built from 14 residues. The CDR3 nucleotides are TGTGCCAGCAGCCGAGGGACAGTCACAGATACGCAGTATTTT. It yields the protein CASSRGTVTDTQYF. Combining the CDR3 with reference TRBV7-8 and TRBJ2-3 gives the whole variable domain GAGVSQSPRYKVAKRGQDVALRCDPISGHVSLFWYQQALGQGPEFLTYFQNEAQLDKSGLPSDRFFAERPEGSVSTLKIQRTQQEDSAVYLCASSRGTVTDTQYFGPGTRLTVL.

The J gene is TRBJ2-3, the V gene TRBV6-5; possibly TRBD2 for D (6 bases). The CDR3 consists of 14 residues. V was shortened by 3 bases and J by 6 bases, with 13 bases between the two germline ends. The germline V gene has CDR1 MNHEY and CDR2 SVGAGI. The CDR3 is CASSYYPGRDTQYF. Here the CDR3 DNA reads TGTGCCAGCAGTTATTATCCAGGGAGGGATACGCAGTATTTT.

This sequence joins TRBV10-2 and TRBJ2-7; D possibly corresponds to TRBD1 (6 bases). The length of the CDR3 is 12 residues. Trimming cost V 8 bases and J 4 bases, with 12 bases left between them. Germline CDR1 and CDR2: WSHSY and SAAADI. The CDR3 DNA follows: TGCGCCAGCGGTGGGGGCAGGTACGAGCAGTACTTC. Its translation: CASGGGRYEQYF.

The J gene is TRBJ1-1, the V gene TRBV7-2; 9 positions agree with TRBD1. Trimming at V came to 5 bases and at J to 3 bases, leaving 7 bases not matched to a gene. This CDR3 is 15 amino acids long. Germline V gene data show CDR1 as SGHTA and CDR2 as FQGNSA. CDR3 in amino acids: CASSAPGQGYTEAFF. The CDR3 region has the DNA TGTGCCAGCAGCGCACCGGGACAGGGCTACACTGAAGCTTTCTTT.

This chain uses TRBV4-1 with TRBJ1-1; 7 bases are a match to TRBD1. After removal of 3 bases from V and 6 bases from J, the junction contained 4 bases not matched to a gene. CDR1 is MGHRA and CDR2 is YSYEKL in the germline V gene. The CDR3 spans 13 residues. Here the CDR3 reads CASSQEGAAEAFF. CDR3 coding DNA: TGCGCCAGCAGCCAGGAGGGGGCTGCTGAAGCTTTCTTT.

This chain connects TRBV10-1 to TRBJ1-1, with D maybe TRBD1 (5 bases). Trimming removed 5 bases at V and 2 bases at J, with 6 bases between. CDR1 and CDR2 from the germline V gene are WNHNN and SYGVQD (reference sequence). CDR3 size: 12 residues. The CDR3 protein is CASSTGNTEAFF. Written as DNA, the CDR3 is TGCGCCAGCAGTACAGGAAACACTGAAGCTTTCTTT.

This clone occurred once. The chain recombines TRBV4-2 with TRBJ2-3, with 11 bases aligning to TRBD2. The germline CDR1 and CDR2 sequences are LGHNA and YNFKEQ. Trimming removed 0 bases from V and 3 bases from J; junction bases left unmatched: 2. The CDR3 extends over 16 amino acids. The CDR3: CASSQDGTSGTDTQYF. DNA for the CDR3: TGTGCCAGCAGCCAAGACGGGACTAGCGGTACAGATACGCAGTATTTT.

The chain employs TRBV24-1 and TRBJ2-1; D not certain. Per germline, CDR1 KGHDR and CDR2 SFDVKD. Trimming cost V 3 bases and J 4 bases, with 12 bases left between them. The CDR3 is made up of 15 amino acids. The CDR3 loop is CATSDPFGPYNEQFF. CDR3 DNA: TGTGCCACCAGTGATCCATTCGGACCTTACAATGAGCAGTTCTTC.

This chain connects TRBV6-5 to TRBJ1-2; TRBD1 is a possible D gene (5 bases). The germline CDR1 and CDR2 sequences are MNHEY and SVGAGI. V lost 10 bases to trimming and J lost 6 bases, with 15 bases between them. CDR3 size: 12 residues. As DNA, the CDR3 is TGTGCCACAGCAAAGGGACTCCATGGCTACACCTTC. It yields the protein CATAKGLHGYTF.

The rearrangement joins TRBV5-4 to TRBJ1-2; D not certain. Trimming shortened V by 0 bases and J by 3 bases, and 3 bases separated the two germline ends. Germline V gives CDR1 SGHNT, CDR2 YYREEE (reference sequence). The CDR3 is 12 residues long. The CDR3 nucleotides are TGTGCCAGCAGCTTGGAGGACTATGGCTACACCTTC. Amino acids: CASSLEDYGYTF.

The chain combines TRBV9 with TRBJ2-2; the D gene is possibly TRBD2 (6 bases). The CDR3 consists of 13 residues. Germline V gives CDR1 SGDLS, CDR2 YYNGEE. With 4 bases removed from V and 5 bases from J, the gap between germline ends came to 9 bases. DNA of the CDR3: TGTGCCAGCAGCCAGACTAGAACCGGGGAGCTGTTTTTT. Its protein is CASSQTRTGELFF.

The chain combines TRBV5-1 with TRBJ2-6; D ambiguous. V lost 0 bases, J lost 0 bases, and 13 bases lay in between. Germline V lookup: CDR1 SGHRS, CDR2 YFSETQ. CDR3 length: 18 amino acids. The CDR3 DNA sequence: TGCGCCAGCAGCTTGGTGGCAGGACCGCTCTCTGGGGCCAACGTCCTGACTTTC. It encodes CASSLVAGPLSGANVLTF.

The chain recombines TRBV12-3 or TRBV12-4 with TRBJ1-4; D not resolved. The CDR3 consists of 12 residues. V lost 3 bases, J lost 11 bases, and 10 bases lay in between. CDR3 protein: CASSFVGSKLFF. CDR3 DNA: TGTGCCAGCAGTTTCGTGGGCAGTAAACTGTTTTTT.